The rows below give T cell receptor beta chains drawn from one sample of a study of blood T cell repertoires in COVID-19. Generated by immunoSEQ multiplex PCR, the TCRdb table keeps only in-frame clones and is missing some. Among 300,000 to 400,000 clones, 87% were seen once, and the ten largest hold approximately 2.5%. Sequencing input: peripheral blood. The receptors shown here come from a woman aged 60-70 years with COVID-19, enrolled during active disease. CDR3s include the opening cysteine and the closing phenylalanine or tryptophan. A D gene is named only where the DNA matches it firmly. For some rows the clone size is stated as once, few or many, or as a class when expanded; others skip it.

j_gene	abundance	v_gene	d_gene	CDR3aa	CDR3nt
TRBJ2-6	-	TRBV5-5	TRBD1	CASSFDRGPSGANVLTF	TGTGCCAGCAGCTTTGACAGGGGACCCTCTGGGGCCAACGTCCTGACTTTC
TRBJ1-2	-	TRBV30	-	CAWSAPGYGYTF	TGTGCCTGGAGTGCGCCCGGCTATGGCTACACCTTC
TRBJ1-3	-	TRBV9	TRBD1	CASSATLGQGIGNTIYF	TGTGCCAGCAGCGCTACCCTGGGACAGGGGATAGGAAACACCATATATTTT
TRBJ1-6	-	TRBV4-1	TRBD1	CASGGQGNSPLHF	TGCGCCAGCGGGGGACAGGGTAATTCACCCCTCCACTTT
TRBJ2-7	-	TRBV5-1	TRBD2	CASSRTSGATQNYEQYF	TGCGCCAGCAGCCGGACTAGCGGGGCCACCCAAAACTACGAGCAGTACTTC
TRBJ1-4	-	TRBV4-1	-	CASSQREDRGEKLFF	TGCGCCAGCAGCCAAAGGGAGGACCGCGGAGAAAAACTGTTTTTT
TRBJ1-4	-	TRBV6-5	-	CASSYTATNEKLFF	TGTGCCAGCAGTTACACTGCAACTAATGAAAAACTGTTTTTT
TRBJ1-2	-	TRBV7-3	TRBD1	CASSLGPDRGPYGYTF	TGTGCCAGCAGCTTAGGACCGGACAGGGGGCCCTATGGCTACACCTTC
TRBJ1-3	-	TRBV7-9	TRBD1	CASSWDRGQSGNTIYF	TGTGCCAGCAGCTGGGACAGGGGGCAATCTGGAAACACCATATATTTT
TRBJ1-2	-	TRBV7-2	-	CASSLSEWQIYGYTF	TGTGCCAGCAGCTTATCGGAGTGGCAGATTTATGGCTACACCTTC
TRBJ1-2	once	TRBV6-5	-	CASIPSRTNYGYTF	TGTGCCAGCATACCTAGCAGGACGAACTATGGCTACACCTTC
TRBJ2-2	-	TRBV24-1	TRBD1	CATSDSRTGGGGELFF	TGTGCCACCAGTGATTCAAGGACAGGGGGTGGCGGGGAGCTGTTTTTT
TRBJ1-6	-	TRBV2	TRBD1	CASSERGTGWTQSHSPLHF	TGTGCCAGCAGTGAACGGGGGACAGGGTGGACCCAGTCTCATTCACCCCTCCACTTT
TRBJ1-2	few	TRBV2	-	CASAIRQDNYGYTF	TGTGCCAGCGCAATTCGACAGGATAACTATGGCTACACCTTC
TRBJ2-1	once	TRBV28	TRBD1	CASSLPQMTGRSEQFF	TGTGCCAGCAGTTTGCCCCAAATGACAGGGAGATCCGAGCAGTTCTTC
TRBJ1-1	-	TRBV27	TRBD1	CASSIRQGVNTEAFF	TGTGCCAGCAGTATAAGACAGGGGGTGAACACTGAAGCTTTCTTT
TRBJ1-4	-	TRBV2	-	CATAWTSTNEKLFF	TGTGCCACAGCATGGACATCAACTAATGAAAAACTGTTTTTT
TRBJ1-2	-	TRBV27	TRBD1	CASSSGQGYGYTF	TGTGCCAGCAGTTCAGGACAGGGTTATGGCTACACCTTC
TRBJ1-1	-	TRBV5-4	-	CASSYRTGYTEAFF	TGTGCCAGCAGCTACCGGACGGGGTACACTGAAGCTTTCTTT
TRBJ1-2	-	TRBV28	-	CASSIAQTGYTF	TGTGCCAGCAGTATCGCACAGACGGGCTACACCTTC
TRBJ2-5	-	TRBV5-8	TRBD1	CASSLGQGLETQYF	TGTGCCAGCAGTCTAGGACAGGGACTGGAGACCCAGTACTTC
TRBJ2-1	-	TRBV11-3	TRBD1	CASSLGTGVYNEQFF	TGTGCCAGCAGCTTAGGGACAGGGGTTTACAATGAGCAGTTCTTC
TRBJ2-5	once	TRBV27	-	CASTLGLGAGETQYF	TGTGCCAGCACTCTTGGGTTGGGGGCAGGAGAGACCCAGTACTTC
TRBJ1-2	-	TRBV29-1	-	CSVGSQNTGNYGYTF	TGCAGCGTCGGAAGTCAAAATACAGGGAACTATGGCTACACCTTC
TRBJ2-5	-	TRBV15	-	CATSRELDRGETQYF	TGTGCCACCAGCAGAGAGCTGGACAGAGGAGAGACCCAGTACTTC
TRBJ1-1	-	TRBV19	-	CASKSGGRMNTEAFF	TGTGCCAGTAAAAGTGGAGGCAGAATGAACACTGAAGCTTTCTTT
TRBJ2-1	-	TRBV11-2	TRBD1	CASSPRTGGYNEQFF	TGTGCCAGCAGCCCTCGGACAGGGGGATACAATGAGCAGTTCTTC
TRBJ1-1	-	TRBV5-1	TRBD1	CASSVPGTGENTEAFF	TGCGCCAGCAGCGTCCCCGGGACAGGGGAGAACACTGAAGCTTTCTTT
TRBJ1-2	-	TRBV28	TRBD1	CASSPGTGGNTYGYTF	TGTGCCAGCAGTCCCGGGACAGGGGGGAATACCTATGGCTACACCTTC
TRBJ1-5	-	TRBV2	-	CASSERGLPQPQHF	TGTGCCAGCAGTGAGCGGGGGCTCCCACAGCCCCAGCATTTT
TRBJ2-7	-	TRBV3-1/TRBV3-2	TRBD2	CASRKGLAGGGEQYF	TGTGCCAGCAGGAAAGGACTAGCGGGGGGTGGCGAGCAGTACTTC
TRBJ2-2	-	TRBV19	TRBD1	CASNWDRNTGELFF	TGTGCCAGTAATTGGGACAGAAACACCGGGGAGCTGTTTTTT
TRBJ1-4	-	TRBV4-2	TRBD1	CASRQGATNEKLFF	TGTGCCAGCAGACAGGGGGCAACTAATGAAAAACTGTTTTTT
TRBJ1-2	-	TRBV28	-	CASSRQNYGYTF	TGTGCCAGCAGCCGACAGAACTATGGCTACACCTTC
TRBJ2-1	few	TRBV6-5	-	CASSPRGERQFF	TGTGCCAGCAGTCCACGCGGGGAGAGGCAGTTCTTC
TRBJ2-3	-	TRBV2	TRBD2	CAIRGGTDTQYF	TGTGCTATTCGGGGGGGAACGGATACGCAGTATTTT
TRBJ1-5	-	TRBV7-3	TRBD1	CASSSTGGVQPQHF	TGTGCCAGCAGCTCCACAGGGGGCGTTCAGCCCCAGCATTTT
TRBJ2-7	-	TRBV4-2	-	CASSQDQSRVNYEQYF	TGTGCCAGCAGCCAAGATCAGTCCAGGGTAAACTACGAGCAGTACTTC
TRBJ1-5	-	TRBV28	-	CASSPAGNQPQHF	TGTGCCAGCAGTCCCGCGGGGAATCAGCCCCAGCATTTT
TRBJ2-3	-	TRBV24-1	TRBD2	CATRGGFTDTQYF	TGTGCCACCAGGGGGGGGTTCACAGATACGCAGTATTTT
TRBJ1-2	-	TRBV5-6	TRBD1	CASSPRQGSGYTF	TGTGCCAGCAGCCCAAGACAGGGTTCGGGCTACACCTTC
TRBJ1-6	-	TRBV6-5	-	CASSYTSSRGGPLHF	TGTGCCAGCAGTTACACCTCTTCGCGGGGTGGGCCCCTCCACTTT
TRBJ2-3	-	TRBV10-3	-	CAISFQSTDTQYF	TGTGCCATCAGTTTCCAGAGCACAGATACGCAGTATTTT
TRBJ1-1	-	TRBV11-2	-	CASSLDRGEAFF	TGTGCCAGCAGCTTAGACAGGGGTGAAGCTTTCTTT
TRBJ1-2	-	TRBV19	-	CASSIPRTAAYGYTF	TGTGCCAGTAGTATTCCCCGGACAGCTGCCTATGGCTACACCTTC
TRBJ1-5	-	TRBV19	-	CASNSGLRAGYQPQHF	TGTGCCAGTAATTCGGGACTCCGGGCAGGATATCAGCCCCAGCATTTT
TRBJ2-5	-	TRBV2	TRBD1	CASKDRDTANQYF	TGTGCCAGCAAGGACAGGGACACCGCTAACCAGTACTTC
TRBJ1-5	-	TRBV4-1	-	CASSQGAGANQPQHF	TGCGCCAGCAGCCAAGGGGCAGGCGCCAATCAGCCCCAGCATTTT
TRBJ2-6	-	TRBV18	TRBD1	CASSRLRTGGSSGANVLTF	TGTGCCAGCTCTCGCCTTAGGACAGGTGGAAGTTCTGGGGCCAACGTCCTGACTTTC
TRBJ2-3	-	TRBV20-1	-	CSAMSQISQYF	TGCAGTGCTATGTCACAGATATCGCAGTATTTT
TRBJ1-1	-	TRBV19	TRBD1	CASNPDRGFEAFF	TGTGCCAGTAACCCTGACAGGGGCTTTGAAGCTTTCTTT